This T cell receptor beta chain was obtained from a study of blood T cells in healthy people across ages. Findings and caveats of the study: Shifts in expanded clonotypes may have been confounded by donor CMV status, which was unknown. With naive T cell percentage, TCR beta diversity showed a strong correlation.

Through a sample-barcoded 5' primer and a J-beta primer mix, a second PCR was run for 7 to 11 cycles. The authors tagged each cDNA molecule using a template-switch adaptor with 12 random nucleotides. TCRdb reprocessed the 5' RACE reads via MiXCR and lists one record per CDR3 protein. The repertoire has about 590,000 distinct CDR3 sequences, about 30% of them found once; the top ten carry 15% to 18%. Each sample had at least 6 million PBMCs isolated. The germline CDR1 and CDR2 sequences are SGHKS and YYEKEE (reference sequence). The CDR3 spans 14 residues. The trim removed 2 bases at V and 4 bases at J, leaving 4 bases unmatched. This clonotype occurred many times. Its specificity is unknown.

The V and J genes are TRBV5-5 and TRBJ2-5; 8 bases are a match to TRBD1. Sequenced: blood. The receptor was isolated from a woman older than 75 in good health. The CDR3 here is CASSFGQGGETQYF. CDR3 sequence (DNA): TGTGCCAGCAGCTTTGGACAGGGAGGAGAGACCCAGTACTTC.